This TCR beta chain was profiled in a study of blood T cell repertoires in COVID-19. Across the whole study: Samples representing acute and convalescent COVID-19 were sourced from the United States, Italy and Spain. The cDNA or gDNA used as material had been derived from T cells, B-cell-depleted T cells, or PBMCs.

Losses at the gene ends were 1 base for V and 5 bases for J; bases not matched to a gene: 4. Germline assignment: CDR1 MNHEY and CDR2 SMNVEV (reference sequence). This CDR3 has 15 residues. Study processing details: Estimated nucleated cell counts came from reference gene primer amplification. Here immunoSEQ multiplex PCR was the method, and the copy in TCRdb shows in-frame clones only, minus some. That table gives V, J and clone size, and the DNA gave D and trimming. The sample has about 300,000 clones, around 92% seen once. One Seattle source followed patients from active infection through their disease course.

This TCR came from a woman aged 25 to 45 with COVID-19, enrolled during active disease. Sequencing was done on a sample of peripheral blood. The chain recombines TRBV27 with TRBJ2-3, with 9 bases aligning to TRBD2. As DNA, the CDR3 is TGTGCCAGCAGTTTATGGCGGGGGGGCGGAGATACGCAGTATTTT. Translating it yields CASSLWRGGGDTQYF.